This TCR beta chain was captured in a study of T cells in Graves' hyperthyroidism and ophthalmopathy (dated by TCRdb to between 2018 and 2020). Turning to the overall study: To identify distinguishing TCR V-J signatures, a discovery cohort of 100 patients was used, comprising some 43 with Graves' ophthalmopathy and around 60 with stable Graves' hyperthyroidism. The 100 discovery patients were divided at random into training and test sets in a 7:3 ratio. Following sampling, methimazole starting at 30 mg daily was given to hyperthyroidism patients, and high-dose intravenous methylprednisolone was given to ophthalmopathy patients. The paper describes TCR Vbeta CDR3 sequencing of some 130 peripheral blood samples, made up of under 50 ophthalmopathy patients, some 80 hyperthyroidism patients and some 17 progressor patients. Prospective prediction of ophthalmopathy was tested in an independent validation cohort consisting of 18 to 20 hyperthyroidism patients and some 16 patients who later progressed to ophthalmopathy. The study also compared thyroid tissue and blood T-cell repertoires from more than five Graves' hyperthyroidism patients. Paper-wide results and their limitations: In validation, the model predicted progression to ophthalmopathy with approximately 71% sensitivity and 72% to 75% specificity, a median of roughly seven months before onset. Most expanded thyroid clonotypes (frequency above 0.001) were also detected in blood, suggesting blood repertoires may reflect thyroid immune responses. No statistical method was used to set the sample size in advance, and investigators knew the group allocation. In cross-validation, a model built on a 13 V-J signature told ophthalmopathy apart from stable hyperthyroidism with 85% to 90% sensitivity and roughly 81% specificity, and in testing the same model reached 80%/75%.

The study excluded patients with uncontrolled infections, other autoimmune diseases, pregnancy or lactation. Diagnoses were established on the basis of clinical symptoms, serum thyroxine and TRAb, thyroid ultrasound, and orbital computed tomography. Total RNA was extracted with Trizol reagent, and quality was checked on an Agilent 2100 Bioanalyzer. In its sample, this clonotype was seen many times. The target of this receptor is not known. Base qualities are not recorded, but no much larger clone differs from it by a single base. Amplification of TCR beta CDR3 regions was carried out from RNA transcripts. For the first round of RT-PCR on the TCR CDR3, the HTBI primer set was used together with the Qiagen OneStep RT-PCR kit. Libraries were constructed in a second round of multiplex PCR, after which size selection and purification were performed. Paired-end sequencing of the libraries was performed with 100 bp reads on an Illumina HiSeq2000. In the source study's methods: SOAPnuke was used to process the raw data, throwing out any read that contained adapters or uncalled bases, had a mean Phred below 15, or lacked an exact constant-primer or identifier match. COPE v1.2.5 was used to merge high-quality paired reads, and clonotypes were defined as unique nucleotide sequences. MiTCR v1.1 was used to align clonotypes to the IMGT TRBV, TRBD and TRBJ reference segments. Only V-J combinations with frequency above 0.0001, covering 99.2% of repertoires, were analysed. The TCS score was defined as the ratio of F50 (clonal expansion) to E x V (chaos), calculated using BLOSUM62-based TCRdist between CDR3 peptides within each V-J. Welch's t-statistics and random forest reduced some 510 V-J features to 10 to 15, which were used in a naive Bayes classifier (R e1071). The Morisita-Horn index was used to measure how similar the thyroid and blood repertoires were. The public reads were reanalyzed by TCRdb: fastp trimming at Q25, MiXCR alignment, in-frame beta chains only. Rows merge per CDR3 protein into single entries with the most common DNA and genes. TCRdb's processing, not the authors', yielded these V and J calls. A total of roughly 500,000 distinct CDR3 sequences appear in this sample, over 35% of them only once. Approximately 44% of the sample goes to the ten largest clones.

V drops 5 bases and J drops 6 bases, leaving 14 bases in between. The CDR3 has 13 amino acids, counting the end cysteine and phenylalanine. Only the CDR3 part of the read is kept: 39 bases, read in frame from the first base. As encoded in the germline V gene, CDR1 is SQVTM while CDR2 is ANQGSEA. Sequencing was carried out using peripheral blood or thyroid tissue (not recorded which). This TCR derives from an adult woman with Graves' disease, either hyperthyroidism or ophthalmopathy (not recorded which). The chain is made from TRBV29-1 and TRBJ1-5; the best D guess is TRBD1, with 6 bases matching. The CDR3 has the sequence CSVIRGAGQPQHF. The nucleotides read TGCAGCGTTATCAGGGGTGCGGGTCAGCCCCAGCATTTT.